These T cell receptor beta chains were read from a single sample in a study of blood T cell repertoires in COVID-19. Clones were read by immunoSEQ multiplex PCR, and TCRdb kept only the in-frame ones, dropping some. The sample shows 200,000 to 300,000 clones, 80% to 90% of them seen only once. Sequenced sample: PBMCs or T cells enriched from blood (not recorded which). These receptors were taken from a woman aged 25 to 39 who had recovered from COVID-19. The CDR3 runs from the conserved cysteine through the conserved F or W. A D gene is named only where the DNA matches it firmly. Size values are once, few and many counts, or a class for expanded clones, and some rows have none.

>TRBV27|TRBJ2-7|TRBD2|.
TGTGCCAGCAGGCCGGGACTAGCGGGGAGCTACGAGCAGTACTTC
CASRPGLAGSYEQYF
>TRBV4-2|TRBJ2-1|.|.
TGTGCCAGCAGCCAAGCCCATAATGAGCAGTTCTTC
CASSQAHNEQFF
>TRBV4-3|TRBJ2-7|.|.
TGCGCCAGCAGCCTAGGACAGGGAGGGTTTTCGGGCGAGCAGTACTTC
CASSLGQGGFSGEQYF
>TRBV19|TRBJ1-2|.|.
TGTGCCAGTAGTATACGGGTTAACTATGGCTACACCTTC
CASSIRVNYGYTF
>TRBV4-3|TRBJ2-1|.|.
TGCGCCAGCAGTCCCGAGGGTACTTCCTACAATGAGCAGTTCTTC
CASSPEGTSYNEQFF
>TRBV4-3|TRBJ2-1|TRBD2|.
TGCGCCAGCAGCCATCCCCTAGCGGGAGTGGGCAATGAGCAGTTCTTC
CASSHPLAGVGNEQFF
>TRBV4-3|TRBJ1-5|.|.
TGCGCCAGCAGCCAAGATAGAAGCAATCAGCCCCAGCATTTT
CASSQDRSNQPQHF
>TRBV28|TRBJ2-1|TRBD1|.
TGTGCCAGCAGCCTGGGACAGTACAATGAGCAGTTCTTC
CASSLGQYNEQFF
>TRBV11-3|TRBJ1-1|.|once
TGTGCCAGCAGCCCCAGACGGGGGAAGACGAGTAACACTGAAGCTTTCTTT
CASSPRRGKTSNTEAFF
>TRBV5-1|TRBJ2-5|.|once
TGCGCCAGCAGCTTGGCCCAGGCAGGCGAAGAGACCCAGTACTTC
CASSLAQAGEETQYF
>TRBV28|TRBJ2-7|TRBD1|.
TGTGCCAGCAGTCCCCGGGACAGGGGGTCCGAGCAGTACTTC
CASSPRDRGSEQYF
>TRBV7-3|TRBJ2-2|.|.
TGTGCCAGCAGCATACGGTCCACCGGGGCCGGGGAGCTGTTTTTT
CASSIRSTGAGELFF
>TRBV11-1|TRBJ2-5|TRBD1|.
TGTGCCAGCAGCTTAGGACAGGGGCTTGGGACCCAGTACTTC
CASSLGQGLGTQYF
>TRBV4-3|TRBJ2-4|TRBD2|.
TGCGCCAGCAGCCGAGGACTAGCGGGAGGGGTGAACATTCAGTACTTC
CASSRGLAGGVNIQYF
>TRBV11-2|TRBJ2-1|.|.
TGTGCCAGCAGCTTAGGGACAGTCTCCTACAATGAGCAGTTCTTC
CASSLGTVSYNEQFF
>TRBV11-2|TRBJ1-1|TRBD1|.
TGTGCCAGCAGCGCTTTCCGGGACAGGGGAAACACTGAAGCTTTCTTT
CASSAFRDRGNTEAFF
>TRBV7-8|TRBJ1-2|.|.
TGTGCTACCTCGTTGCGGGTCCTCTATGGCTACACCTTC
CATSLRVLYGYTF
>TRBV5-8|TRBJ2-5|TRBD2|.
TGTGCCAGCAGCCCGGGGACTAGCCCTCTCGGGGAGACCCAGTACTTC
CASSPGTSPLGETQYF
>TRBV4-3|TRBJ2-2|TRBD1|.
TGCGCCAGCAGCTTTTCTCGGGCCCGGACAGGGGGCGGAGTGTCCGGGGAGCTGTTTTTT
CASSFSRARTGGGVSGELFF
>TRBV9|TRBJ1-6|TRBD1|.
TGTGCCAGCAGCGTAGCCGGAGGGGGCCGGAATTCACCCCTCCACTTT
CASSVAGGGRNSPLHF
>TRBV27|TRBJ1-6|TRBD1|.
TGTGCCAGCAGTAGACAGGGAGATTCACCCCTCCACTTT
CASSRQGDSPLHF
>TRBV9|TRBJ1-5|TRBD1|.
TGTGCCAGCAGCGGACAGACAGGGAACGGTCAGCCCCAGCATTTT
CASSGQTGNGQPQHF
>TRBV3-1/TRBV3-2|TRBJ1-2|TRBD1|.
TGTGCCAGCACCACAGGGGGTTCAGCTAACTATGGCTACACCTTC
CASTTGGSANYGYTF
>TRBV5-1|TRBJ2-1|.|.
TGCGCCAGCAGCCTAGCCAGGGGCTCCTACAATGAGCAGTTCTTC
CASSLARGSYNEQFF
>TRBV28|TRBJ2-1|TRBD2|.
TGTGCCGCCGGGGAGGGCGGGGCCTACAATGAGCAGTTCTTC
CAAGEGGAYNEQFF
>TRBV6-2/TRBV6-3|TRBJ2-2|.|once
TGTGCCAGCAGCCTCCCAATGCGGCACACCGGGGAGCTGTTTTTT
CASSLPMRHTGELFF